Presented here are 25 T cell receptor beta chains from one specimen sequenced in a study of blood T cell repertoires in COVID-19. Libraries were prepared by immunoSEQ multiplex PCR; TCRdb keeps only in-frame clonotypes and omits some of them. The sample yields about 100,000 clones, more than 70% seen once. Sequenced material: peripheral blood. These receptors were collected from a man between 65 and 79 years old with acute or convalescent COVID-19.

Comment on this clone: Germline and junction disagree at one end, which may indicate a read error. This sequence joins TRBV7-7 and TRBJ2-1; possibly TRBD1 for D (6 bases). From germline, CDR1 is SSHAT and CDR2 FNYEAQ (reference sequence). This CDR3 comprises 14 residues. In DNA form, the CDR3 reads TGTGCTAGCAGCTTCTCCCTCCAGGGGCATGAGCAGTTCTTC. As protein: CASSFSLQGHEQFF.

The chain uses TRBV7-9 and TRBJ2-3; D is possibly TRBD1 (5 bases). V was clipped by 1 base and J by 4 bases, with 9 bases between them. CDR3 size: 14 residues. Per the germline V gene, CDR1 is SEHNR and CDR2 is FQNEAQ (reference sequence). The CDR3 DNA reads as TGTGCCAGCAGCTTAGATGGACACTCAGATACGCAGTATTTT. This gives the protein CASSLDGHSDTQYF.

The V call is TRBV6-2 or TRBV6-3, the J call TRBJ2-1, with 11 bases matching TRBD2. Germline V lookup: CDR1 MNHEY, CDR2 SVGEGT. This CDR3 has 15 residues. The trim removed 6 bases at V and 5 bases at J, leaving 6 bases unmatched. The CDR3 DNA reads as TGTGCCAGCAGCCCCCTAGCGGGGGGAAACAATGAGCAGTTCTTC. This sequence encodes CASSPLAGGNNEQFF.

The chain recombines TRBV5-1 with TRBJ1-4, with 7 bases fitting TRBD1. This CDR3 has 15 residues. Trimming cost V 0 bases and J 7 bases; bases outside gene matches: 6. In germline, CDR1 is SGHRS, CDR2 YFSETQ. The CDR3 coding sequence is TGCGCCAGCAGCTTGGAGACAGGGCATAGTGAAAAACTGTTTTTT. This codes for CASSLETGHSEKLFF.

The gene calls are TRBV7-6 and TRBJ2-7; 7 nucleotides agree with TRBD1. Germline V CDR1 and CDR2: SGHVS, FNYEAQ. This CDR3 contains 16 residues. The ends lost 0 bases at V and 2 bases at J; junction bases unmatched: 7. The CDR3 nucleotides read TGTGCCAGCAGCTTAGCGCCCCCGGGACAGACCTACGAGCAGTACTTC. This codes for CASSLAPPGQTYEQYF.

The genes are TRBV6-1 and TRBJ1-1; 9 bases line up with TRBD1. The junction had 1 base not matched to a gene; V was cut back by 1 base and J by 1 base. The CDR3 covers 15 residues. From germline, CDR1 is MNHNS and CDR2 SASEGT. This CDR3 is CASSEGTGENTEAFF. The CDR3 DNA follows: TGTGCCAGCAGTGAAGGGACAGGGGAGAACACTGAAGCTTTCTTT.

This chain links TRBV19 with TRBJ2-1; maybe TRBD2 (7 bases). The V end lost 8 bases, the J end lost 7 bases, and 21 bases lay between the germline ends. This CDR3 region has 15 residues. CDR1 is LNHDA and CDR2 is SQIVND in the germline V gene (reference sequence). CDR3 amino acids: CASGKGGGAANEQFF. The CDR3 DNA is TGTGCCAGTGGGAAAGGAGGGGGGGCCGCTAATGAGCAGTTCTTC.

The chain combines TRBV5-1 with TRBJ2-1, with D possibly being TRBD1 (5 bases). Germline CDR1 is SGHRS and CDR2 is YFSETQ. Deletions cut 4 bases from V and 0 bases from J, with 14 bases between. The CDR3 totals 16 residues. The CDR3 sequence is CASSITGETSYNEQFF. In nucleotides, the CDR3 is TGCGCCAGCAGCATAACAGGAGAGACCTCCTACAATGAGCAGTTCTTC.

V gene TRBV12-5 combines with J gene TRBJ1-5; 9 nucleotides line up with TRBD1. Trimming removed 5 bases from V and 3 bases from J; junction bases left unmatched: 5. The germline V gene has CDR1 LGHNT and CDR2 FRNRAP. The length of the CDR3 is 15 residues. The CDR3 DNA reads TGTGCTAGTGGTCCCGGACAGGGGACCAATCAGCCCCAGCATTTT. Translated, it gives CASGPGQGTNQPQHF.

The chain carries TRBV4-3 and TRBJ1-6; D might be TRBD1 (5 bases). The germline V gene has CDR1 LGHNA and CDR2 YSLEER. V lost 4 bases, J lost 7 bases, and 20 bases lay in between. This CDR3 has 17 residues. CDR3 protein: CASSPSSAGHTNSPLHF. CDR3 DNA sequence: TGCGCCAGCAGCCCGTCGTCCGCGGGGCACACGAATTCACCCCTCCACTTT.

This clone was picked up one time. The genes are TRBV12-3 or TRBV12-4 and TRBJ1-1; 7 bases agree with TRBD1. There are 13 residues in the CDR3. J lost 0 bases, V lost 6 bases, and 1 base had no gene match. CDR3 sequence (DNA): TGTGCCAGCAGCGACAGGGTGAACACTGAAGCTTTCTTT. This sequence encodes CASSDRVNTEAFF.

With respect to this clone: Within the sample, other DNA sequences also encode this same CDR3. The chain recombines TRBV25-1 with TRBJ1-6; TRBD1 is a possible D gene (6 bases). Deletions cut 4 bases from V and 7 bases from J, with 8 bases between. This CDR3 spans 13 amino acids. CDR1 and CDR2 from the germline V gene are MGHDK and SYGVNS. The CDR3 coding sequence is TGTGCCAGCAGTGGAAGGGGGAATTCACCCCTCCACTTT. Its translation is CASSGRGNSPLHF.

The chain joins TRBV2 to TRBJ1-4; TRBD1 might be the D (5 bases). Trimming shortened V by 6 bases and J by 4 bases, and 6 bases separated the two germline ends. The V gene's germline CDR1 is SNHLY and CDR2 FYNNEI. The CDR3 is made up of 12 amino acids. The CDR3 here is CASRGDNEKLFF. CDR3 sequence (DNA): TGTGCCAGCAGAGGGGATAATGAAAAACTGTTTTTT.

V usage is TRBV7-2 and J usage is TRBJ1-4; tentative D call: TRBD1 (6 bases). The germline V gene has CDR1 SGHTA and CDR2 FQGNSA. The CDR3 is made up of 16 amino acids. Trimming stripped 0 bases from V and 5 bases from J, with 13 bases between. The CDR3 loop reads CASSLAIGQLNEKLFF. The CDR3 DNA sequence: TGTGCCAGCAGCTTAGCAATCGGACAGTTAAATGAAAAACTGTTTTTT.

V and J are TRBV5-1 and TRBJ1-1, with 7 bases identical to TRBD1. The CDR3 loop spans 14 amino acids. V dropped 2 bases and J dropped 4; count of bases not matched to a gene: 5. Looked up from germline, CDR1 is SGHRS and CDR2 is YFSETQ. In nucleotides, the CDR3 is TGCGCCAGCAGCTTACAGCCAGGGGGCACTGAAGCTTTCTTT. Its protein product is CASSLQPGGTEAFF. The full variable domain, rest sourced from reference TRBV5-1 and TRBJ1-1, is KAGVTQTPRYLIKTRGQQVTLSCSPISGHRSVSWYQQTPGQGLQFLFEYFSETQRNKGNFPGRFSGRQFSNSRSEMNVSTLELGDSALYLCASSLQPGGTEAFFGQGTRLTVV.

This chain connects TRBV7-9 to TRBJ1-1; D is uncertain. The CDR3 runs 15 residues. V lost 1 base to trimming and J lost 1 base, with 10 bases between them. Germline V gives CDR1 SEHNR, CDR2 FQNEAQ (reference sequence). This CDR3 reads CASSLDSRWNTEAFF. Written as DNA, the CDR3 is TGTGCCAGCAGCTTAGATTCCAGGTGGAACACTGAAGCTTTCTTT. The whole variable domain, filled in from reference TRBV7-9 and TRBJ1-1, reads DTGVSQNPRHKITKRGQNVTFRCDPISEHNRLYWYRQTLGQGPEFLTYFQNEAQLEKSRLLSDRFSAERPKGSFSTLEIQRTEQGDSAMYLCASSLDSRWNTEAFFGQGTRLTVV.

The chain is built from TRBV7-2 and TRBJ1-4; D is perhaps TRBD1 (6 bases). Trimming pared 5 bases from V and 2 bases from J, leaving 18 bases between. CDR1 SGHTA and CDR2 FQGNSA come from the germline V gene. The CDR3 consists of 17 residues. CDR3 residues: CASSPGWGRSTNEKLFF. CDR3 coding DNA: TGTGCCAGCAGCCCCGGGTGGGGGCGCTCGACTAATGAAAAACTGTTTTTT.

V is TRBV10-3 and J is TRBJ2-3; TRBD2 aligns across 14 bases. This CDR3 is built from 16 residues. Per germline, CDR1 ENHRY and CDR2 SYGVKD. V lost 3 bases to trimming and J lost 4 bases; unmatched junction nucleotides: 3. The CDR3 region is CAISEWTSGGSDTQYF. Written as DNA, the CDR3 is TGTGCCATCAGTGAATGGACTAGCGGGGGGTCAGATACGCAGTATTTT.

This clone was observed a single time. The chain uses TRBV9 and TRBJ2-5, with a tentative D call TRBD1 (5 bases). In germline, CDR1 is SGDLS, CDR2 YYNGEE. This CDR3 contains 15 residues. With 3 bases removed from V and 0 bases from J, the gap between germline ends came to 12 bases. CDR3 sequence reads: CASSATDSNQETQYF. The DNA for the CDR3 is TGTGCCAGCAGCGCCACTGACAGCAACCAAGAGACCCAGTACTTC.

The chain is built from TRBV7-3 and TRBJ2-7, with D possibly TRBD2 on 5 matching bases. The CDR3 runs to 13 residues. In germline, CDR1 is SGHTA, CDR2 FQGTGA. Trimming shortened V by 3 bases and J by 3 bases, and 9 bases separated the two germline ends. This chain's CDR3 is CASSLDFNYEQYF. Here the CDR3 DNA reads TGTGCCAGCAGCTTGGACTTTAACTACGAGCAGTACTTC.

Regarding this clone: One end of the junction does not line up with germline, which may come from a read error. The rearrangement joins TRBV7-7 to TRBJ1-1, with 7 bases lining up with TRBD1. Germline CDR1 reads SSHAT; CDR2 reads FNYEAQ (reference sequence). The CDR3 runs 13 residues. Here the CDR3 reads CASSARQGSEAFF. The DNA of the CDR3 is TGTGCTAGCAGCGCAAGACAGGGCTCTGAAGCTTTCTTT.

This clone occurred a few times. This chain uses TRBV3-1 (or the pseudogene TRBV3-2) with TRBJ1-2; D may be TRBD1 (6 bases). The CDR3 is 15 residues long. CDR1 is LGHDT, CDR2 YNNKEL, per germline (reference sequence). Trimming took off 4 bases at V and 3 bases at J, with 15 bases between the two ends. The CDR3: CASSPQGQGYYGYTF. CDR3 in DNA: TGTGCCAGCAGCCCACAAGGGCAGGGGTACTATGGCTACACCTTC.

This clone was seen only a few times. The chain recombines TRBV19 with TRBJ2-2, with 7 nucleotides matching TRBD1. The J segment lost 5 bases and the V segment lost 6 bases, leaving 6 bases of the junction unmatched. CDR3 size: 14 residues. Germline lookup yields CDR1 LNHDA and CDR2 SQIVND (reference sequence). For the CDR3, the DNA is TGTGCCAGTAGACGGGCAGGGGGAACCGGGGAGCTGTTTTTT. Protein: CASRRAGGTGELFF.

The CDR3 region is CASSLEPRTEAFF. CDR3 bases: TGTGCCAGCAGCTTGGAACCCCGGACAGAAGCTTTCTTT. The chain couples TRBV7-2 to TRBJ1-1; D is possibly TRBD1 (5 bases). CDR1 is SGHTA, CDR2 FQGNSA, per germline. The V end lost 3 bases, the J end lost 8 bases, and 13 bases lay between the germline ends. The CDR3 covers 13 residues.

This clone was seen a handful of times. The chain has TRBV19 and TRBJ2-5; D perhaps matches TRBD2 (7 bases). This CDR3 has 13 residues. CDR1 and CDR2 from the germline V gene are LNHDA and SQIVND (reference sequence). V lost 4 bases, J lost 6 bases, and 12 bases lay in between. The CDR3 spells CASSTGGGKTQYF. The CDR3 coding sequence is TGTGCCAGTAGTACGGGGGGCGGGAAGACCCAGTACTTC.